This TCR beta chain was captured in a study of blood T cell repertoires in COVID-19. Ages ranged from roughly 18 to 100 years, with residence in some 25 US areas. Which cohort a participant joined came from the clinical history participants gave. What the recovered Cohort 3 donors had was two negative PCRs, clearance, or symptom resolution. In the authors' methods: Reference gene primer amplification yielded estimated nucleated cell counts. Profiled with immunoSEQ multiplex PCR; TCRdb holds only in-frame clones, not every one. For V, J and clone size, that table is used; D and trimming come from the DNA. The table records 360,000 or so clones, more than 85% of them present only once. Sequenced material: PBMCs or T cells enriched from blood (not recorded which). The sequence derives from a woman aged 25 to 39 who had recovered from COVID-19.

CDR3 bases: TGTGCCAGCAGACAAACAGGGGCGAACACTGAAGCTTTCTTT. This codes for CASRQTGANTEAFF. The chain joins TRBV27 to TRBJ1-1; 7 nucleotides line up with TRBD1. Germline loops: CDR1 MNHEY, CDR2 SMNVEV (reference sequence). The CDR3 loop spans 14 amino acids. Unmatched junction bases numbered 5, after V lost 6 bases and J lost 1 base.